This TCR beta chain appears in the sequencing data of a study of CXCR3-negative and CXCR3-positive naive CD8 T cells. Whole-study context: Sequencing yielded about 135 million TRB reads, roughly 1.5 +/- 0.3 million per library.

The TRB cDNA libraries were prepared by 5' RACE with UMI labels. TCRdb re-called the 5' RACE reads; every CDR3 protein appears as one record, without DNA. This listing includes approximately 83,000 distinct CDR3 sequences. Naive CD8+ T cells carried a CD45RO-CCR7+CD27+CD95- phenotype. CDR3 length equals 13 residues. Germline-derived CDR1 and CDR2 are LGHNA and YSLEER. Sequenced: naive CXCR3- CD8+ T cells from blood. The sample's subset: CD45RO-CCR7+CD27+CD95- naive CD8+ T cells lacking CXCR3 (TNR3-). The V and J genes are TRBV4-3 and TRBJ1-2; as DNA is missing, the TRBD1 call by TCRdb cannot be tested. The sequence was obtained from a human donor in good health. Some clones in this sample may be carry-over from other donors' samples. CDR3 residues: CASSHLDSYGYTF.